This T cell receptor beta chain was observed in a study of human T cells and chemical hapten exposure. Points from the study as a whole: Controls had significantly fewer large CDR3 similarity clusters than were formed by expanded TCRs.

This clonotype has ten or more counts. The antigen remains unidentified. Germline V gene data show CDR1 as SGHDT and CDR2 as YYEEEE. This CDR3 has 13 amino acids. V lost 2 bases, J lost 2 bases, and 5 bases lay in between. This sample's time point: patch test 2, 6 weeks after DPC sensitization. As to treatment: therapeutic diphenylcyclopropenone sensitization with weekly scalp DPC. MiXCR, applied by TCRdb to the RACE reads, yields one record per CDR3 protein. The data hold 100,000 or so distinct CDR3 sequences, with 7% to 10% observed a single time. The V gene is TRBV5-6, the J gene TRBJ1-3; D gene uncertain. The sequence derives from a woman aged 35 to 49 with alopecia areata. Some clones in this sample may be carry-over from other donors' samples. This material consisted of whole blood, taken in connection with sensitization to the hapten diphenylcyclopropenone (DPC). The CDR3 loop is CASSLNAGNTIYF. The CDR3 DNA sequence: TGTGCCAGCAGCTTAAATGCTGGAAACACCATATATTTT.